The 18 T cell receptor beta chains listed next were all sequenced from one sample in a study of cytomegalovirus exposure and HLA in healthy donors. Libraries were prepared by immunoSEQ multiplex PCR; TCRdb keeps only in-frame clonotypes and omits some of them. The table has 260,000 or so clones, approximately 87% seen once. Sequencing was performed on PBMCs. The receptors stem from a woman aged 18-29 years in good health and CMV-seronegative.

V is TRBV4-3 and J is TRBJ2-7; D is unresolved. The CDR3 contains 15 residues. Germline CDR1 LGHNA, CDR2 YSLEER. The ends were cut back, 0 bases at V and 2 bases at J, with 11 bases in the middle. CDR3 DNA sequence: TGCGCCAGCAGCCAAGATGTGGGCAGAGCCTACGAGCAGTACTTC. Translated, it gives CASSQDVGRAYEQYF.

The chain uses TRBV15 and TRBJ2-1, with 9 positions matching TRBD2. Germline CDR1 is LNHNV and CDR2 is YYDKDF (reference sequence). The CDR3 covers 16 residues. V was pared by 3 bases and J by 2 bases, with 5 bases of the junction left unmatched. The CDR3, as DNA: TGTGCCACCAGCAGGTTGCCTAGCGGGGCCTACAATGAGCAGTTCTTC. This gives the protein CATSRLPSGAYNEQFF.

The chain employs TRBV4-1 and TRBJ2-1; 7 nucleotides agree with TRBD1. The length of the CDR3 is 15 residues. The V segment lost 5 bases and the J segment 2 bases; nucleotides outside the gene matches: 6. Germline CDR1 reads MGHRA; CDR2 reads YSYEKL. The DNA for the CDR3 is TGCGCCAGCAGCGAGACAGGGACGACCTACAATGAGCAGTTCTTC. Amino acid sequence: CASSETGTTYNEQFF.

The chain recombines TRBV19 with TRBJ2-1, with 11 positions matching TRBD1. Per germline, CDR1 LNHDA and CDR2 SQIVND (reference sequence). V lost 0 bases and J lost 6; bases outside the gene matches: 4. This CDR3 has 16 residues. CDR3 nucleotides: TGTGCCAGTAGTATAGATTCCGGGACAGGGGGCAATGAGCAGTTCTTC. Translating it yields CASSIDSGTGGNEQFF. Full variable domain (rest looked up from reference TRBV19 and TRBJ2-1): DGGITQSPKYLFRKEGQNVTLSCEQNLNHDAMYWYRQDPGQGLRLIYYSQIVNDFQKGDIAEGYSVSREKKESFPLTVTSAQKNPTAFYLCASSIDSGTGGNEQFFGPGTRLTVL.

DNA for the CDR3: TGTGCCAGCAGGACAGGGCAGCCCCAGCATTTT. Translating gives CASRTGQPQHF. The chain recombines TRBV28 with TRBJ1-5, with 7 bases that match TRBD1. The CDR3 has 11 amino acids. CDR1 is MDHEN, CDR2 SYDVKM, per germline. V lost 6 bases to trimming and J lost 7 bases; unmatched junction nucleotides: 0.

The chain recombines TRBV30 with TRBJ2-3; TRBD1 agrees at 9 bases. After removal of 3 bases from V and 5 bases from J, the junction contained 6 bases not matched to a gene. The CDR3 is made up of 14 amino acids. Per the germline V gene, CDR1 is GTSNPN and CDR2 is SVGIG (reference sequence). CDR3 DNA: TGTGCCTGGAGCTCGACAGGGGGAAAAGATACGCAGTATTTT. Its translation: CAWSSTGGKDTQYF.

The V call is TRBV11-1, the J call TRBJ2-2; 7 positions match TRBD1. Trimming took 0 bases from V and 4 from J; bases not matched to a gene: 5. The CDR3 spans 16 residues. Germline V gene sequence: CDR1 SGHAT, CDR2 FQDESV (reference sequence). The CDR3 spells CASSLAGGQPTGELFF. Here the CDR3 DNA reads TGTGCCAGCAGCTTAGCTGGGGGACAGCCCACCGGGGAGCTGTTTTTT.

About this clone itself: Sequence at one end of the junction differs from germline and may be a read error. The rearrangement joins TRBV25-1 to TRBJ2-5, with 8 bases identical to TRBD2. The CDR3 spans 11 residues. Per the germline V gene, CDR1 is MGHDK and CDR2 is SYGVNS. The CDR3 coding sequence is TGTGCCAGCAGTGATGACGGGGGGGTCCACTTC. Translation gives CASSDDGGVHF.

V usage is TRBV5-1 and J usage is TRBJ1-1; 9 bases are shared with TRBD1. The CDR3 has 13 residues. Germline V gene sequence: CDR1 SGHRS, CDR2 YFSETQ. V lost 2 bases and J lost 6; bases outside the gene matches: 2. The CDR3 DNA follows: TGCGCCAGCAGCTTAACAGGGGGCCCTGAAGCTTTCTTT. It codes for CASSLTGGPEAFF.

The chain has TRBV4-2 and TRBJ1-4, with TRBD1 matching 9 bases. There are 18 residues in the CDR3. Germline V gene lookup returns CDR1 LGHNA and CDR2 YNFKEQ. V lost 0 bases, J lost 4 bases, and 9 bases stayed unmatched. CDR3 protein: CASSQEYRGLGVNEKLFF. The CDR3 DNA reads TGTGCCAGCAGCCAAGAATACAGGGGGCTGGGGGTTAATGAAAAACTGTTTTTT.

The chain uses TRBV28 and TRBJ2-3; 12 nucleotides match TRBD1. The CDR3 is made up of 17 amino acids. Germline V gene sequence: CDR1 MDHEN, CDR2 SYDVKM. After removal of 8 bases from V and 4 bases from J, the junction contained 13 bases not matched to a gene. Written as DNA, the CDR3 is TGTGCCAGCCAAAATACCGGGACAGGGGGCAGGCCAGATACGCAGTATTTT. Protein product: CASQNTGTGGRPDTQYF.

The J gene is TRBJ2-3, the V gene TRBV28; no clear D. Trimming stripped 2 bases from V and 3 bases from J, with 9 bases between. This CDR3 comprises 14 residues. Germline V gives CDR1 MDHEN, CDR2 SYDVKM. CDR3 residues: CASSLSLGTDTQYF. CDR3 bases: TGTGCCAGCAGTTTAAGCCTCGGGACAGATACGCAGTATTTT.

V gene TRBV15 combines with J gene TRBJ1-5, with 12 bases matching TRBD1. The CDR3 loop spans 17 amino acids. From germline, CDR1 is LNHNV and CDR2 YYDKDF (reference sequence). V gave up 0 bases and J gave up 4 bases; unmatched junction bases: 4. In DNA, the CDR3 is TGTGCCACCAGCAGAGATAGGGACAGGGGGCTGAATCAGCCCCAGCATTTT. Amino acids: CATSRDRDRGLNQPQHF.

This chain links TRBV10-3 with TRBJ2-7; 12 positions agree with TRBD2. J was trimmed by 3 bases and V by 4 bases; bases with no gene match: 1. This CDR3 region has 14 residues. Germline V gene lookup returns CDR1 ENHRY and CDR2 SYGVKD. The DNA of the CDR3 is TGTGCCATCAGTGGGACTAGCGGGAACTACGAGCAGTACTTC. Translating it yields CAISGTSGNYEQYF.

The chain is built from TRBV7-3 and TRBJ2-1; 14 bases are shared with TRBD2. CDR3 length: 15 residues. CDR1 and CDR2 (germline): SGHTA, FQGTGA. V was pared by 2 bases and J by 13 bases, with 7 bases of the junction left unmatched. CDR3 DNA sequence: TGTGCCAGCAGCTTATCGGGGACTAGCGGGAGTCGTCAGTTCTTC. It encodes CASSLSGTSGSRQFF. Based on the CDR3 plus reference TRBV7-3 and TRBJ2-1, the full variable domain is GAGVSQTPSNKVTEKGKYVELRCDPISGHTALYWYRQSLGQGPEFLIYFQGTGAADDSGLPNDRFFAVRPEGSVSTLKIQRTERGDSAVYLCASSLSGTSGSRQFFGPGTRLTVL.

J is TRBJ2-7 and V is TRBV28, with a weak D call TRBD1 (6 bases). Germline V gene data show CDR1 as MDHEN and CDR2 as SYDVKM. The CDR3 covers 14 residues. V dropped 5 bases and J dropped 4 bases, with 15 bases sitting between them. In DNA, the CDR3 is TGTGCCAGCAGTGACGGGACAAAAACTTACGAGCAGTACTTC. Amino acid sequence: CASSDGTKTYEQYF.

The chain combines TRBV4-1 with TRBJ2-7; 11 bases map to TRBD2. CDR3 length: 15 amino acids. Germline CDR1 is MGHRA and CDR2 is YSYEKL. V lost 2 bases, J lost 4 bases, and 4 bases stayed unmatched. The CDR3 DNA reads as TGCGCCAGCAGCCAACCGCCTAGCGGGAGGTACGAGCAGTACTTC. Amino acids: CASSQPPSGRYEQYF.

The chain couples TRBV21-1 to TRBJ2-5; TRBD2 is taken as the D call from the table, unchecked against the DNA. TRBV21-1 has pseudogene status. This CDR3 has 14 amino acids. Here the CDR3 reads CASSKEGEQETQYF. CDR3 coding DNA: TGTGCCAGCAGCAAAGAGGGAGAACAAGAGACCCAGTACTTC.